The 7 T cell receptor beta chains listed next were all sequenced from one sample in a study of blood T cell repertoires in COVID-19. The repertoire was sequenced with immunoSEQ multiplex PCR; TCRdb's copy has only in-frame clones and lacks some. Among over 150,000 clones listed, roughly 89% were seen once. Material for sequencing was peripheral blood. The receptors shown here come from a man aged 45-60 years with acute or convalescent COVID-19.

This chain uses TRBV19 with TRBJ1-5; D not resolved. Germline V gene lookup returns CDR1 LNHDA and CDR2 SQIVND (reference sequence). Trimming removed 4 bases from V and 6 bases from J, with 10 bases in between. The CDR3 loop spans 13 amino acids. Here the CDR3 DNA reads TGTGCCAGTAGTACTGGTCCTACTCAGCCCCAGCATTTT. Amino acids: CASSTGPTQPQHF.

The chain joins TRBV7-6 to TRBJ1-3; D unclear. Germline values: CDR1 SGHVS, CDR2 FNYEAQ. CDR3 length: 11 amino acids. V dropped 8 bases and J dropped 7 bases, with 9 bases sitting between them. The CDR3 sequence is CASGERNTIYF. The DNA of the CDR3 is TGTGCCAGCGGCGAGAGGAACACCATATATTTT.

The sample holds a few counts of this clone. The chain has TRBV3-1 (or the pseudogene TRBV3-2) and TRBJ1-2; unclear D gene. Germline V gene lookup returns CDR1 LGHDT and CDR2 YNNKEL (reference sequence). CDR3 size: 15 residues. V was pared by 0 bases and J by 8 bases, with 16 bases between. CDR3 DNA: TGTGCCAGCAGCCAAGATCAATTCGGAGCGTGGGGCTACACCTTC. Translating gives CASSQDQFGAWGYTF.

This clone was seen a few times. CDR3 sequence: CASSTSDRGRSVTGELFF. The CDR3 nucleotides are TGTGCCAGTAGTACGTCGGACAGGGGGCGATCTGTTACCGGGGAGCTGTTTTTT. The rearrangement uses TRBV19 and TRBJ2-2; 11 nucleotides align to TRBD1. J lost 5 bases, V lost 4 bases, and 12 bases had no gene match. This CDR3 spans 18 amino acids. CDR1 is LNHDA, CDR2 SQIVND, per germline (reference sequence). Supplemented by reference TRBV19 and TRBJ2-2, the full variable domain reads DGGITQSPKYLFRKEGQNVTLSCEQNLNHDAMYWYRQDPGQGLRLIYYSQIVNDFQKGDIAEGYSVSREKKESFPLTVTSAQKNPTAFYLCASSTSDRGRSVTGELFFGEGSRLTVL.

A note on this clone: Other DNA variants within this sample encode the same CDR3. The CDR3 region has the DNA TGCAGCGTTGAAAAGCAGGGCGGCACTGAAGCTTTCTTT. Protein sequence: CSVEKQGGTEAFF. The chain has TRBV29-1 and TRBJ1-1, with a tentative D call TRBD1 (5 bases). The V gene lost 2 bases and the J gene lost 4 bases, with 11 bases spanning the gap. The CDR3 is 13 residues long. CDR1 and CDR2 from the germline V gene are SQVTM and ANQGSEA.

The chain combines TRBV28 with TRBJ1-2, with 7 bases fitting TRBD1. The germline CDR1 and CDR2 sequences are MDHEN and SYDVKM. This CDR3 contains 12 residues. Losses at the gene ends were 6 bases for V and 7 bases for J; bases not matched to a gene: 5. CDR3 amino acids: CASSLDRAGYTF. In DNA, the CDR3 is TGTGCCAGCAGCCTCGACAGGGCTGGCTACACCTTC.

This chain's CDR3 is CASNAGGSGANVLTF. As DNA, the CDR3 is TGTGCCAGCAACGCGGGAGGTAGTGGGGCCAACGTCCTGACTTTC. The chain recombines TRBV6-5 with TRBJ2-6, with 8 bases that match TRBD2. Trimming removed 7 bases from V and 3 bases from J; junction bases left unmatched: 5. Germline V gene data show CDR1 as MNHEY and CDR2 as SVGAGI. CDR3 length: 15 residues.